This T cell receptor beta chain was recorded in a study of response to subunit inactivated influenza vaccine. The CDR3 is 16 residues long. Per the germline V gene, CDR1 is SGHVS and CDR2 is FNYEAQ. Losses at the gene ends were 1 base for V and 4 bases for J; bases not matched to a gene: 3. TCRdb re-derived calls from the RT-PCR reads in MiXCR, one entry per CDR3 protein. Of over 150,000 distinct CDR3 sequences in the sample, roughly a tenth were seen once. Sequenced material: CD8+ T cells sorted from PBMCs, taken 23 months after vaccination. The chain couples TRBV7-6 to TRBJ2-1; TRBD2 aligns across 11 bases. This sequence originates from a man in his fifties or sixties who received an inactivated influenza vaccine. The CDR3 is CASSLGGTSGYNEQFF. The CDR3, as DNA: TGTGCCAGCAGCTTAGGGGGGACTAGCGGATACAATGAGCAGTTCTTC.